These 32 T cell receptor beta chains originate from one sample sequenced in a study of blood T cell repertoires in COVID-19. TCRdb keeps only in-frame clones here, not all; method: immunoSEQ multiplex PCR. This table has about 180,000 clones, 80% to 90% appearing once. What was sequenced was peripheral blood. These TCRs come from a human donor with active or convalescent COVID-19. The donor label of this sample is uncertain.

CDR3 loop: CASSPDRGNGYTF. CDR3 bases: TGTGCCAGCAGCCCGGACAGGGGCAATGGCTACACCTTC. The chain has TRBV5-4 and TRBJ1-2; 9 bases are shared with TRBD1. The germline CDR1 and CDR2 sequences are SGHNT and YYREEE (reference sequence). CDR3 length equals 13 residues. Germline trimming cut 4 bases from V and 6 bases from J; bases unmatched to any gene: 4.

The chain carries TRBV30 and TRBJ2-1, with 7 bases that match TRBD1. There are 14 residues in the CDR3. CDR1 is GTSNPN and CDR2 is SVGIG in the germline V gene (reference sequence). V trimming: 2 bases; J trimming: 2 bases; junction bases outside the gene matches: 3. The CDR3 loop reads CAWSFGQAYNEQFF. The CDR3 DNA sequence: TGTGCCTGGAGTTTCGGACAGGCCTACAATGAGCAGTTCTTC.

This chain uses TRBV19 with TRBJ2-1; 8 bases agree with TRBD2. The junction had 7 bases not matched to a gene; V was cut back by 0 bases and J by 6 bases. This CDR3 has 16 amino acids. Germline V gene lookup returns CDR1 LNHDA and CDR2 SQIVND (reference sequence). The CDR3 is CASSIDQVGGVNEQFF. The CDR3 coding sequence is TGTGCCAGTAGTATAGATCAGGTCGGGGGGGTCAATGAGCAGTTCTTC.

The chain employs TRBV7-3 and TRBJ2-1, with D possibly matching TRBD2 (5 bases). Trimming left V 2 bases short and J 6 bases short, with 8 bases between. Germline V CDR1 and CDR2: SGHTA, FQGTGA. The CDR3 sequence is 13 residues long. The CDR3 DNA reads TGTGCCAGCAGCTTAGGAGGATCCAATGAGCAGTTCTTC. Amino acid sequence: CASSLGGSNEQFF.

This sequence joins TRBV3-1 (or the pseudogene TRBV3-2) and TRBJ2-3, with D perhaps TRBD1 (5 bases). The V end was cut by 0 bases, the J end by 5 bases, with 12 bases between. The germline gives CDR1 LGHDT, CDR2 YNNKEL (reference sequence). The CDR3 is made up of 15 amino acids. CDR3 DNA sequence: TGTGCCAGCAGCCAAGACAGGGATGCGGTAGATACGCAGTATTTT. Protein product: CASSQDRDAVDTQYF.

The chain combines TRBV9 with TRBJ1-2; 9 bases agree with TRBD1. In germline, CDR1 is SGDLS, CDR2 YYNGEE. The CDR3 has 16 amino acids. J gave up 2 bases and V 4 bases, and 9 bases lay outside the gene matches. Here the CDR3 reads CASSNARDRENYGYTF. The DNA of the CDR3 is TGTGCCAGCAGCAATGCCCGGGACAGGGAAAACTATGGCTACACCTTC.

The chain has TRBV5-1 and TRBJ2-5, with TRBD1 matching over 7 bases. The CDR3 extends over 14 amino acids. The junction had 8 bases not matched to a gene; V was cut back by 7 bases and J by 2 bases. Germline lookup yields CDR1 SGHRS and CDR2 YFSETQ. The CDR3 loop is CASGIDRAQETQYF. CDR3 coding DNA: TGCGCCAGCGGGATCGACAGGGCTCAAGAGACCCAGTACTTC. The full variable domain, its missing parts supplied by reference TRBV5-1 and TRBJ2-5, is KAGVTQTPRYLIKTRGQQVTLSCSPISGHRSVSWYQQTPGQGLQFLFEYFSETQRNKGNFPGRFSGRQFSNSRSEMNVSTLELGDSALYLCASGIDRAQETQYFGPGTRLLVL.

The J gene is TRBJ1-5, the V gene TRBV2; D is ambiguous. Germline loops: CDR1 SNHLY, CDR2 FYNNEI. The CDR3 totals 14 residues. With 4 bases removed from V and 0 bases from J, the gap between germline ends came to 7 bases. The chain's CDR3 is CASSAVSSNQPQHF. The CDR3 DNA sequence: TGTGCCAGCAGTGCTGTCTCTAGCAATCAGCCCCAGCATTTT.

This sequence joins TRBV11-3 and TRBJ1-1; D possibly corresponds to TRBD1 (5 bases). The germline V gene encodes CDR1 SGHNT and CDR2 YENEEA. Trimming took 6 bases from V and 1 from J, leaving 15 bases between them. This CDR3 is built from 15 residues. The CDR3 is CASRYRPTGNTEAFF. CDR3 coding DNA: TGTGCCAGCAGATACAGGCCCACAGGGAACACTGAAGCTTTCTTT. Based on the CDR3 plus reference TRBV11-3 and TRBJ1-1, the full variable domain is EAGVVQSPRYKIIEKKQPVAFWCNPISGHNTLYWYLQNLGQGPELLIRYENEEAVDDSQLPKDRFSAERLKGVDSTLKIQPAELGDSAVYLCASRYRPTGNTEAFFGQGTRLTVV.

The rearrangement links TRBV24-1 to TRBJ2-2; 8 bases align to TRBD1. The CDR3 totals 18 residues. The V gene end was trimmed by 3 bases and the J gene end by 7 bases; junction bases not matched to a gene: 15. Germline V gene data show CDR1 as KGHDR and CDR2 as SFDVKD. The CDR3: CATSDPKPGTGGIGELFF. The CDR3 bases are TGTGCCACCAGTGATCCCAAACCCGGGACAGGTGGCATCGGGGAGCTGTTTTTT.

This sequence joins TRBV4-3 and TRBJ1-1; D gene uncertain. The germline V and J ends were trimmed by 1 base and 3 bases, with 12 bases remaining between them. The CDR3 length is 15 residues. Looked up from germline, CDR1 is LGHNA and CDR2 is YSLEER. The CDR3 loop reads CASSQGSGGDTEAFF. The DNA of the CDR3 is TGCGCCAGCAGCCAAGGTTCAGGAGGCGACACTGAAGCTTTCTTT.

J is TRBJ1-3 and V is TRBV7-9; 10 bases are a match to TRBD1. This CDR3 region has 16 residues. Trimming cost V 5 bases and J 4 bases; bases outside gene matches: 8. Germline V gene data show CDR1 as SEHNR and CDR2 as FQNEAQ (reference sequence). Here the CDR3 reads CASSVTGGAFGNTIYF. The CDR3 DNA reads TGTGCCAGCAGCGTGACAGGGGGCGCGTTCGGAAACACCATATATTTT.

The chain joins TRBV2 to TRBJ1-1; D not resolved. The germline V and J ends were trimmed by 5 bases and 10 bases, with 17 bases remaining between them. Germline CDR1 SNHLY, CDR2 FYNNEI. The CDR3 sequence is 13 residues long. The CDR3 region is CASSKAGPEGAFF. CDR3 sequence (DNA): TGTGCCAGCAGTAAGGCGGGCCCTGAGGGAGCTTTCTTT.

The chain couples TRBV15 to TRBJ1-6; TRBD1 might be the D (6 bases). CDR3 size: 14 residues. Germline-derived CDR1 and CDR2 are LNHNV and YYDKDF (reference sequence). The ends were cut back, 1 base at V and 7 bases at J, with 8 bases in the middle. CDR3 in amino acids: CATSRGQENSPLHF. As DNA, the CDR3 is TGTGCCACCAGCAGAGGACAGGAAAATTCACCCCTCCACTTT.

The CDR3 DNA reads as TGCGCCAGCAGCTTAATAGGTGGGCCGTCCTACGAGCAGTACTTC. It is translated as CASSLIGGPSYEQYF. The chain links TRBV5-1 to TRBJ2-7; D is unclear. CDR3 length: 15 amino acids. The V end lost 2 bases, the J end lost 1 base, and 13 bases lay between the germline ends. Germline V lookup: CDR1 SGHRS, CDR2 YFSETQ.

The chain carries TRBV18 and TRBJ2-7; 9 nucleotides line up with TRBD2. With V trimmed by 4 bases and J by 0 bases, 10 bases remained unmatched. The CDR3 runs to 17 residues. CDR1 is KGHSH, CDR2 LQKENI, per germline. The CDR3 DNA reads as TGTGCCAGCTCACTGGTAAAACTAGCGGGCGCCTCCTACGAGCAGTACTTC. This codes for CASSLVKLAGASYEQYF. Variable domain in full (rest from reference TRBV18 and TRBJ2-7): NAGVMQNPRHLVRRRGQEARLRCSPMKGHSHVYWYRQLPEEGLKFMVYLQKENIIDESGMPKERFSAEFPKEGPSILRIQQVVRGDSAAYFCASSLVKLAGASYEQYFGPGTRLTVT.

The chain joins TRBV3-1 (or the pseudogene TRBV3-2) to TRBJ1-3, with no clear D. Germline V gene lookup returns CDR1 LGHDT and CDR2 YNNKEL (reference sequence). The CDR3 is 15 amino acids. The ends were cut back, 4 bases at V and 0 bases at J, with 10 bases in the middle. The CDR3 DNA sequence: TGTGCCAGCAGCCCGAGGAGGGACTCTGGAAACACCATATATTTT. Protein sequence: CASSPRRDSGNTIYF.

The genes are TRBV7-2 and TRBJ1-6; D is ambiguous. The ends were cut back, 3 bases at V and 4 bases at J, with 7 bases in the middle. Looked up from germline, CDR1 is SGHTA and CDR2 is FQGNSA. The CDR3 covers 14 residues. The CDR3 DNA follows: TGTGCCAGCAGCTTGGCGGAATATAATTCACCCCTCCACTTT. Translated: CASSLAEYNSPLHF.

In DNA form, the CDR3 reads TGCGCCAGCAGCTTGGTGGGGACTAGCGGGAACCTCTACGAGCAGTACTTC. It yields the protein CASSLVGTSGNLYEQYF. The chain links TRBV5-1 to TRBJ2-7, with 13 bases fitting TRBD2. V was clipped by 0 bases and J by 3 bases; unmatched bases: 6. The CDR3 runs to 17 residues. CDR1 and CDR2 from the germline V gene are SGHRS and YFSETQ.

J is TRBJ1-2 and V is TRBV5-4; 9 nucleotides line up with TRBD1. This CDR3 contains 17 residues. Germline V gives CDR1 SGHNT, CDR2 YYREEE (reference sequence). V trimming: 3 bases; J trimming: 3 bases; junction bases outside the gene matches: 12. CDR3 nucleotides: TGTGCCAGCAGCTCGCACACTGGACAGGGGATCGACTATGGCTACACCTTC. Protein product: CASSSHTGQGIDYGYTF. Full variable domain (remainder filled in from reference TRBV5-4 and TRBJ1-2): ETGVTQSPTHLIKTRGQQVTLRCSSQSGHNTVSWYQQALGQGPQFIFQYYREEENGRGNFPPRFSGLQFPNYSSELNVNALELDDSALYLCASSSHTGQGIDYGYTFGSGTRLTVV.

The chain joins TRBV25-1 to TRBJ2-2; D is possibly TRBD1 (7 bases). V lost 5 bases and J 5 bases, leaving 18 bases between the germline ends. CDR1 MGHDK and CDR2 SYGVNS come from the germline V gene. The CDR3 contains 16 residues. CDR3 protein: CASSSPPTGTTGELFF. CDR3 bases: TGTGCCAGCAGTTCTCCCCCGACAGGGACTACCGGGGAGCTGTTTTTT.

The chain has TRBV19 and TRBJ2-5; maybe TRBD1 (5 bases). CDR3 size: 15 residues. Per the germline V gene, CDR1 is LNHDA and CDR2 is SQIVND (reference sequence). V was trimmed by 4 bases and J by 3 bases, leaving 15 bases between them. The CDR3 DNA sequence: TGTGCCAGTAGTACCAGACAGAACCAAGAAGAGACCCAGTACTTC. Protein product: CASSTRQNQEETQYF.

J is TRBJ2-7 and V is TRBV6-5; 10 bases are shared with TRBD1. Trimming at V came to 6 bases and at J to 4 bases, leaving 9 bases not matched to a gene. The germline gives CDR1 MNHEY, CDR2 SVGAGI. The CDR3 is 15 residues long. CDR3 amino acids: CASRQPGQGTYEQYF. CDR3 DNA sequence: TGTGCCAGCAGACAACCGGGACAGGGGACGTACGAGCAGTACTTC.

The V gene is TRBV27, the J gene TRBJ2-2; a possible D gene is TRBD1 (6 bases). CDR1 is MNHEY and CDR2 is SMNVEV in the germline V gene (reference sequence). The V gene lost 4 bases and the J gene lost 0 bases, with 15 bases spanning the gap. The CDR3 is 17 residues long. CDR3 bases: TGTGCCAGCAGTTCTCCTTCAGGGGTGGCGAACACCGGGGAGCTGTTTTTT. This sequence encodes CASSSPSGVANTGELFF.

The chain joins TRBV27 to TRBJ2-6, with unresolved D. V lost 0 bases and J 0 bases, leaving 9 bases between the germline ends. The CDR3 is made up of 17 amino acids. The germline V gene encodes CDR1 MNHEY and CDR2 SMNVEV (reference sequence). CDR3 bases: TGTGCCAGCAGTTTATCGACTGGCCACTCTGGGGCCAACGTCCTGACTTTC. It is translated as CASSLSTGHSGANVLTF.

The chain uses TRBV10-1 and TRBJ2-1; 9 positions match TRBD2. CDR1 is WNHNN, CDR2 SYGVQD, per germline (reference sequence). With 2 bases clipped from V and 9 bases from J, the junction kept 8 bases outside the gene matches. The CDR3 consists of 15 residues. The CDR3 bases are TGCGCCAGCAGTGAGAGACTAGCGGTCAAGGGTGAGCAGTTCTTC. This gives the protein CASSERLAVKGEQFF.

CDR3 protein: CASSEWTSGRGDEQFF. The CDR3 DNA reads TGCGCCAGCAGTGAGTGGACTAGCGGGAGGGGCGATGAGCAGTTCTTC. The chain has TRBV10-1 and TRBJ2-1; 15 bases fit TRBD2. After removal of 1 base from V and 8 bases from J, the junction contained 3 bases not matched to a gene. This CDR3 has 16 amino acids. CDR1 and CDR2 (germline): WNHNN, SYGVQD (reference sequence).

This clone was counted once. The V gene is TRBV9, the J gene TRBJ2-7; TRBD2 matches 9 bases. V was pared by 0 bases and J by 2 bases, with 12 bases of the junction left unmatched. In germline, CDR1 is SGDLS, CDR2 YYNGEE. The CDR3 runs 18 residues. For the CDR3, the DNA is TGTGCCAGCAGCGTAGTGGCCAGGGGACTAGCTGGTACCTACGAGCAGTACTTC. It encodes CASSVVARGLAGTYEQYF.

The chain has TRBV6-5 and TRBJ1-5; tentative D call: TRBD1 (6 bases). V gave up 6 bases and J gave up 0 bases, with 9 bases separating them. Germline V CDR1 and CDR2: MNHEY, SVGAGI. There are 14 residues in the CDR3. Written as DNA, the CDR3 is TGTGCCAGCAGCGGACAGTATAGCAATCAGCCCCAGCATTTT. It codes for CASSGQYSNQPQHF.

This clone was seen just once. The gene calls are TRBV12-5 and TRBJ1-5; D gene unclear. Trimming cost V 1 base and J 5 bases, with 6 bases left between them. CDR1 is LGHNT, CDR2 FRNRAP, per germline. The CDR3 is 13 residues long. CDR3 amino acids: CASGLGPDQPQHF. The CDR3 nucleotides are TGTGCTAGTGGTTTGGGCCCAGATCAGCCCCAGCATTTT.

The CDR3 DNA reads TGTGCCAGCAGTTACTCGAGGCTTGGGGGCTTTGAGGGATCACCCCTCCACTTT. Amino acid sequence: CASSYSRLGGFEGSPLHF. The genes are TRBV6-2 or TRBV6-3 and TRBJ1-6; D perhaps matches TRBD1 (6 bases). The CDR3 runs to 18 residues. The germline V gene has CDR1 MNHEY and CDR2 SVGEGT. The germline V and J ends were trimmed by 0 bases and 10 bases, with 22 bases remaining between them.

The chain has TRBV28 and TRBJ1-5; 9 bases line up with TRBD1. J gave up 6 bases and V 8 bases, and 8 bases lay outside the gene matches. CDR3 length equals 14 residues. Germline lookup yields CDR1 MDHEN and CDR2 SYDVKM. The CDR3 coding sequence is TGTGCCAGCCTACTGGGACAGGGCACTCAGCCCCAGCATTTT. Its protein is CASLLGQGTQPQHF.